This is a list of T cell receptor beta chains from one sample in a study of cytomegalovirus exposure and HLA in healthy donors. TCRdb's table, derived via immunoSEQ multiplex PCR, lists solely in-frame clones and lacks some. The sample has roughly 130,000 clones; about 83% are singletons. The specimen was PBMCs. The receptors here all came from a woman in her 30s in good health and CMV-seronegative. CDR3s include the opening cysteine and the closing phenylalanine or tryptophan. Fields, in order: clone size, CDR3 length, V gene, D gene, J gene, CDR3 DNA, CDR3 protein. The D gene is left open where the match is weak. Only part of the rows carry a size: once, few, many, or a class if the clone is expanded.

.,15,TRBV29-1,.,TRBJ1-1,TGCAGCGTTGTTGGGGCCTTCTTCCATGGCACTGAAGCTTTCTTT,CSVVGAFFHGTEAFF
.,14,TRBV9,.,TRBJ2-2,TGTGCCAGCAGGGGACAAACGAACACCGGGGAGCTGTTTTTT,CASRGQTNTGELFF
.,16,TRBV9,.,TRBJ2-2,TGTGCCAGCAGCGTAGCACAGGGAAACGTCGGCGGGGAGCTGTTTTTT,CASSVAQGNVGGELFF
.,16,TRBV18,TRBD1,TRBJ2-1,TGTGCCAGCTCACCACTCCGGGACAGGGTCTACAATGAGCAGTTCTTC,CASSPLRDRVYNEQFF
.,15,TRBV7-8,.,TRBJ1-4,TGTGCCAGCAGCTTTGTATCCGGGTCTGAGGAAAAACTGTTTTTT,CASSFVSGSEEKLFF
.,14,TRBV6-5,TRBD1,TRBJ1-4,TGTGCCAGCAGTCCGACAGGGGGTGAAGAAAAACTGTTTTTT,CASSPTGGEEKLFF
.,15,TRBV10-3,TRBD1,TRBJ2-7,TGTGCCATCAGAGCGGGACGGACAGGGGCGGTCGAGCAGTACTTC,CAIRAGRTGAVEQYF
.,16,TRBV4-3,.,TRBJ1-4,TGCGCCAGCAGCCAACAGAGGTGGGCAACTAATGAAAAACTGTTTTTT,CASSQQRWATNEKLFF
.,18,TRBV9,TRBD1,TRBJ1-1,TGTGCCAGCAGACCGGCCCGAGGCAGAGATACAGGGGGTACTGAAGCTTTCTTT,CASRPARGRDTGGTEAFF
.,17,TRBV5-1,.,TRBJ1-6,TGCGCCAGCAGCTGGAGTTTTGGGGGGGGAGTAGATTCACCCCTCCACTTT,CASSWSFGGGVDSPLHF
.,15,TRBV7-7,TRBD1,TRBJ1-3,TGTGCCAGCAGCCCCGGGACAGGGTCGGGAAACACCATATATTTT,CASSPGTGSGNTIYF
.,14,TRBV27,TRBD2,TRBJ2-1,TGTGCCAGCAGTATATTAGCGGGGTACAATGAGCAGTTCTTC,CASSILAGYNEQFF
.,18,TRBV11-2,.,TRBJ2-7,TGTGCCAGCAGCTTAGACACCATCGCGGGGGCGTTCTCCTACGAGCAGTACTTC,CASSLDTIAGAFSYEQYF
once,14,TRBV28,.,TRBJ2-7,TGTGCCAGCAGTTTTGATCCGAGCTCCTACGAGCAGTACTTC,CASSFDPSSYEQYF
.,14,TRBV19,.,TRBJ1-5,TGTGCCAGTAGCGGGTCTCTGGGGAGCCAGCCCCAGCATTTT,CASSGSLGSQPQHF
few,14,TRBV2,TRBD2,TRBJ2-3,TGTGCCAGCATCTTTAGCGGGGATTTGGATACGCAGTATTTT,CASIFSGDLDTQYF
.,15,TRBV4-2,.,TRBJ2-1,TGTGCCAGCAGCCAAGATTCCATAGCATCGGATGAGCAGTTCTTC,CASSQDSIASDEQFF
.,15,TRBV18,TRBD1,TRBJ1-2,TGTGCCAGCTCATCAAAAACAGGGGAAGCCGATGGCTACACCTTC,CASSSKTGEADGYTF
.,17,TRBV2,.,TRBJ1-5,TGTGCCAGCAGTGTGGGGGCTTGGATTTATAGCAATCAGCCCCAGCATTTT,CASSVGAWIYSNQPQHF
.,14,TRBV5-1,TRBD1,TRBJ2-7,TGCGCCAGCAGCTCGCCGGGACAGAGCGACGAGCAGTACTTC,CASSSPGQSDEQYF
.,13,TRBV15,.,TRBJ1-1,TGTGCCACCAGCAGAGAGGCGAACACTGAAGCTTTCTTT,CATSREANTEAFF
.,16,TRBV13,.,TRBJ1-1,TGTGCCAGCAGCCGCTCACCCGACACCTTGAACACTGAAGCTTTCTTT,CASSRSPDTLNTEAFF
.,13,TRBV7-9,.,TRBJ1-2,TGTGCCAGCAGCTTAATCGTAACTTATGGCTACACCTTC,CASSLIVTYGYTF
.,15,TRBV5-1,TRBD1,TRBJ1-1,TGCGCCAGCAGCTTATACGGGACAGGGGCCACTGAAGCTTTCTTT,CASSLYGTGATEAFF
.,15,TRBV28,TRBD1,TRBJ1-2,TGTGCCAGCAGCCGTCCCGGGACAGGGCTCGGGGGCTACACCTTC,CASSRPGTGLGGYTF
once,15,TRBV5-1,TRBD1,TRBJ2-2,TGCGCCAGCAGCCCAGGGACAGCCAACACCGGGGAGCTGTTTTTT,CASSPGTANTGELFF
.,11,TRBV7-3,.,TRBJ1-2,TGTGCCAGCAGCTTGTATGATGGCTACACCTTC,CASSLYDGYTF
.,15,TRBV5-4,.,TRBJ1-1,TGTGCCAGCAGCTTTCGGGGGTTGAAGCTAGACTTGGCTTTCTTT,CASSFRGLKLDLAFF
few,15,TRBV7-9,TRBD2,TRBJ2-7,TGTGCCAGCAGCCCAAGCGGGGGGGCCTCCTACGAGCAGTACTTC,CASSPSGGASYEQYF